The 32 T cell receptor beta chains given below trace back to one sample, sequenced in a study of T cells in Graves' hyperthyroidism and ophthalmopathy. TCR beta CDR3 sequences were amplified from RNA transcripts. When the TCR CDR3 underwent first-round RT-PCR, the HTBI primer set was used. TCRdb fed the multiplex PCR reads into MiXCR, producing one record per CDR3 protein. Of a few hundred thousand distinct CDR3 sequences listed, roughly 25% are singletons. Sequencing was carried out using blood. These receptors came from a man aged 50 or older with Graves' hyperthyroidism.

The V call is TRBV29-1, the J call TRBJ1-2; 9 positions match TRBD1. Unmatched junction bases numbered 10, after V lost 4 bases and J lost 1 base. The germline CDR1 and CDR2 sequences are SQVTM and ANQGSEA. CDR3 size: 16 residues. The CDR3 DNA follows: TGCAGCGTTGTCCCACTACAGGGGGCGCATAACTATGGCTACACCTTC. Translating gives CSVVPLQGAHNYGYTF. The entire variable domain, with the rest obtained from reference TRBV29-1 and TRBJ1-2, is as follows: SAVISQKPSRDICQRGTSLTIQCQVDSQVTMMFWYRQQPGQSLTLIATANQGSEATYESGFVIDKFPISRPNLTFSTLTVSNMSPEDSSIYLCSVVPLQGAHNYGYTFGSGTRLTVV.

This clonotype showed up just a few times. The J gene is TRBJ2-1, the V gene TRBV12-5; 8 nucleotides align to TRBD1. The J segment lost 4 bases and the V segment lost 5 bases, leaving 7 bases of the junction unmatched. This CDR3 spans 15 amino acids. The germline gives CDR1 LGHNT, CDR2 FRNRAP. The DNA for the CDR3 is TGTGCTAGTGGTCCGGGACAGGTTGGGTACAATGAGCAGTTCTTC. It yields the protein CASGPGQVGYNEQFF.

This clonotype was observed a few times. The chain employs TRBV11-3 and TRBJ2-7; 12 bases match TRBD1. CDR3 length: 16 amino acids. Germline V gives CDR1 SGHNT, CDR2 YENEEA. The ends lost 1 base at V and 6 bases at J; junction bases unmatched: 7. The CDR3: CASSLGLGQGAAEQYF. In DNA, the CDR3 is TGTGCCAGCAGCTTAGGACTGGGACAGGGGGCGGCCGAGCAGTACTTC.

This clonotype showed up just a few times. The CDR3 sequence is CASRHGTGSLGGTEAFF. Here the CDR3 DNA reads TGTGCCAGCAGGCACGGGACAGGGAGTCTAGGGGGGACTGAAGCTTTCTTT. The chain carries TRBV6-1 and TRBJ1-1; TRBD1 aligns across 9 bases. The CDR3 extends over 17 amino acids. Per the germline V gene, CDR1 is MNHNS and CDR2 is SASEGT. After removal of 6 bases from V and 5 bases from J, the junction contained 16 bases not matched to a gene.

This sequence joins TRBV11-2 and TRBJ1-4; D is undetermined. Trimming took off 4 bases at V and 9 bases at J, with 18 bases between the two ends. Germline values: CDR1 SGHAT, CDR2 FQNNGV. The CDR3 extends over 15 amino acids. This CDR3 reads CASSWGVDNSQKLFF. CDR3 DNA sequence: TGTGCCAGCAGCTGGGGAGTAGACAATAGTCAAAAACTGTTTTTT. Drawing the rest from reference TRBV11-2 and TRBJ1-4, the complete variable domain is EAGVAQSPRYKIIEKRQSVAFWCNPISGHATLYWYQQILGQGPKLLIQFQNNGVVDDSQLPKDRFSAERLKGVDSTLKIQPAKLEDSAVYLCASSWGVDNSQKLFFGSGTQLSVL.

The rearrangement links TRBV5-1 to TRBJ2-1, with TRBD2 matching 7 bases. The germline V gene encodes CDR1 SGHRS and CDR2 YFSETQ. CDR3 size: 20 residues. V shed 4 bases, J shed 0 bases, and the junction held 19 bases outside the gene matches. Here the CDR3 reads CASSSFYLAENPASYNEQFF. In nucleotides, the CDR3 is TGCGCCAGCAGCAGCTTTTATCTAGCGGAGAACCCAGCCTCCTACAATGAGCAGTTCTTC.

This chain uses TRBV29-1 with TRBJ2-1; 7 positions agree with TRBD2. V shed 4 bases, J shed 4 bases, and the junction held 4 bases outside the gene matches. CDR1 and CDR2 (germline): SQVTM, ANQGSEA. This CDR3 spans 13 amino acids. DNA of the CDR3: TGCAGCGTTGGGTCTAGCGGTTACAATGAGCAGTTCTTC. It is translated as CSVGSSGYNEQFF.

This rearrangement joins TRBV18 to TRBJ1-2, with no clear D. Trimming removed 6 bases from V and 8 bases from J, with 22 bases in between. Germline V gives CDR1 KGHSH, CDR2 LQKENI. CDR3 size: 15 residues. CDR3 region: CASSRTDLRARGYTF. CDR3 nucleotides: TGTGCCAGCTCCCGCACGGACTTGAGGGCGCGAGGCTACACCTTC.

The chain recombines TRBV5-1 with TRBJ2-7, with TRBD2 identical over 13 bases. The CDR3 is 17 residues long. Looked up from germline, CDR1 is SGHRS and CDR2 is YFSETQ. Unmatched junction bases numbered 7, after V lost 4 bases and J lost 0 bases. The CDR3 loop is CASSPGTSGAYSYEQYF. CDR3 bases: TGCGCCAGCAGCCCTGGGACTAGCGGGGCCTACTCCTACGAGCAGTACTTC.

This clonotype was picked up many times. CDR3 residues: CASSAGTAGYNEQFF. CDR3 bases: TGTGCCAGCAGCGCCGGGACTGCCGGATACAATGAGCAGTTCTTC. The chain joins TRBV7-3 to TRBJ2-1, with D possibly matching TRBD2 (6 bases). CDR1 and CDR2 from the germline V gene are SGHTA and FQGTGA. Trimming took 5 bases from V and 4 from J, leaving 15 bases between them. This CDR3 spans 15 amino acids.

This clonotype has just a few counts. The rearrangement joins TRBV2 to TRBJ2-5; maybe TRBD1 (6 bases). The CDR3 is 15 residues long. The V end was cut by 6 bases, the J end by 1 base, with 15 bases between. The V gene's germline CDR1 is SNHLY and CDR2 FYNNEI. CDR3 nucleotides: TGTGCCAGCAGCGTACTTGGGACAACCCAAGAGACCCAGTACTTC. Translated, it gives CASSVLGTTQETQYF. Using reference TRBV2 and TRBJ2-5 for the parts outside the CDR3, the full variable domain is EPEVTQTPSHQVTQMGQEVILRCVPISNHLYFYWYRQILGQKVEFLVSFYNNEISEKSEIFDDQFSVERPDGSNFTLKIRSTKLEDSAMYFCASSVLGTTQETQYFGPGTRLLVL.

The chain recombines TRBV20-1 with TRBJ2-5, with 8 nucleotides matching TRBD2. With V trimmed by 6 bases and J by 4 bases, 7 bases remained unmatched. Germline values: CDR1 DFQATT, CDR2 SNEGSKA (reference sequence). The CDR3 totals 13 residues. The CDR3, as DNA: TGCAGTGCCCAGCGGACTAGCACAGAGACCCAGTACTTC. Amino acids: CSAQRTSTETQYF.

V usage is TRBV27 and J usage is TRBJ1-6; D remains unclear. Germline CDR1 is MNHEY and CDR2 is SMNVEV (reference sequence). The CDR3 extends over 16 amino acids. The V and J ends lost 1 base and 4 bases respectively, with 11 bases between them. The CDR3 sequence is CASSLFGVEYNSPLHF. The CDR3 DNA reads TGTGCCAGCAGTTTATTTGGGGTGGAGTATAATTCACCCCTCCACTTT.

V and J are TRBV19 and TRBJ2-1; D possibly matches TRBD1 or TRBD2 (5 bases each). The CDR3 spans 12 residues. CDR1 and CDR2 (germline): LNHDA, SQIVND (reference sequence). The CDR3: CPDRDDYNEQFF. In DNA, the CDR3 is TGTCCCGACCGGGACGACTACAATGAGCAGTTCTTC. Drawing the rest from reference TRBV19 and TRBJ2-1, the complete variable domain is DGGITQSPKYLFRKEGQNVTLSCEQNLNHDAMYWYRQDPGQGLRLIYYSQIVNDFQKGDIAEGYSVSREKKESFPLTVTSAQKNPTAFYLCPDRDDYNEQFFGPGTRLTVL.

The rearrangement links TRBV7-9 to TRBJ2-7, with TRBD2 identical over 11 bases. The trim removed 5 bases at V and 7 bases at J, leaving 10 bases unmatched. Looked up from germline, CDR1 is SEHNR and CDR2 is FQNEAQ (reference sequence). This CDR3 spans 15 amino acids. The CDR3 nucleotides read TGTGCCAGCAGCCCTGTAGCGGGAGGGCCAGGGGAGCAGTACTTC. This translates into CASSPVAGGPGEQYF. Drawing the rest from reference TRBV7-9 and TRBJ2-7, the complete variable domain is DTGVSQNPRHKITKRGQNVTFRCDPISEHNRLYWYRQTLGQGPEFLTYFQNEAQLEKSRLLSDRFSAERPKGSFSTLEIQRTEQGDSAMYLCASSPVAGGPGEQYFGPGTRLTVT.

This clonotype was picked up many times. The genes are TRBV20-1 and TRBJ2-5; D gene ambiguous. The CDR3 consists of 15 residues. Germline lookup yields CDR1 DFQATT and CDR2 SNEGSKA (reference sequence). V lost 6 bases and J lost 2, with 19 bases in between. CDR3 sequence reads: CSAQLRVATQETQYF. CDR3 bases: TGCAGTGCCCAGCTTAGGGTCGCGACTCAAGAGACCCAGTACTTC.

This chain joins TRBV4-1 and TRBJ2-5; 7 nucleotides line up with TRBD2. The V gene end was trimmed by 2 bases and the J gene end by 5 bases; junction bases not matched to a gene: 5. The CDR3 totals 14 residues. Germline lookup yields CDR1 MGHRA and CDR2 YSYEKL. The DNA for the CDR3 is TGCGCCAGCAGCCAAAGGGGAGGGTATGAGACCCAGTACTTC. It encodes CASSQRGGYETQYF.

This clonotype was picked up a small number of times. The chain is built from TRBV12-3 or TRBV12-4 and TRBJ1-2, with D perhaps TRBD1 (5 bases). The CDR3 has 13 residues. The V and J ends lost 6 bases and 4 bases respectively, with 12 bases between them. For the CDR3, the DNA is TGTGCCAGCAGGAGTAGACAGATCTATGGCTACACCTTC. It is translated as CASRSRQIYGYTF.

V gene TRBV5-6 combines with J gene TRBJ2-7, with 7 bases aligning to TRBD2. V shed 1 base, J shed 2 bases, and the junction held 6 bases outside the gene matches. The CDR3 contains 15 residues. CDR1 and CDR2 from the germline V gene are SGHDT and YYEEEE. The CDR3: CASSLSGRGAYEQYF. CDR3 in DNA: TGTGCCAGCAGCTTGTCTGGTCGGGGGGCCTACGAGCAGTACTTC.

In its sample, this clonotype was seen a few times. This rearrangement joins TRBV4-1 to TRBJ2-7, with 7 bases lining up with TRBD1. The CDR3 is made up of 15 amino acids. Germline loops: CDR1 MGHRA, CDR2 YSYEKL. J gave up 1 base and V 3 bases, and 6 bases lay outside the gene matches. DNA for the CDR3: TGCGCCAGCAGCCAGATACAGGGGTCATCCTACGAGCAGTACTTC. It yields the protein CASSQIQGSSYEQYF.

This clonotype appeared a few times. J is TRBJ1-2 and V is TRBV2, with a tentative D call TRBD1 (5 bases). The germline gives CDR1 SNHLY, CDR2 FYNNEI. CDR3 size: 15 residues. Trimming stripped 5 bases from V and 2 bases from J, with 15 bases between. The CDR3 DNA is TGTGCCAGCAGTAGTGCCTTGACAGCCAACTATGGCTACACCTTC. Amino acids: CASSSALTANYGYTF.

This clonotype was seen many times. V is TRBV20-1 and J is TRBJ2-1; 10 bases are a match to TRBD2. Per the germline V gene, CDR1 is DFQATT and CDR2 is SNEGSKA (reference sequence). After removal of 3 bases from V and 8 bases from J, the junction contained 10 bases not matched to a gene. The length of the CDR3 is 15 residues. The CDR3 DNA follows: TGCAGTGCTAGCCGGGCTAGCGGGAGAGTTCATGAGCAGTTCTTC. Protein product: CSASRASGRVHEQFF.

V gene TRBV27 combines with J gene TRBJ1-5; D remains unclear. Germline-derived CDR1 and CDR2 are MNHEY and SMNVEV (reference sequence). The germline V and J ends were trimmed by 7 bases and 5 bases, with 18 bases remaining between them. This CDR3 comprises 15 residues. The CDR3 loop reads CASNPGSGYYQPQHF. Here the CDR3 DNA reads TGTGCCAGCAATCCAGGTTCAGGTTATTATCAGCCCCAGCATTTT.

The chain is built from TRBV7-3 and TRBJ1-1, with D hard to call. Germline-derived CDR1 and CDR2 are SGHTA and FQGTGA. The CDR3 covers 15 residues. V lost 2 bases and J lost 0, with 10 bases in between. This CDR3 is CASSLPLQMNTEAFF. The CDR3, as DNA: TGTGCCAGCAGCTTACCTCTTCAAATGAACACTGAAGCTTTCTTT.

The V gene is TRBV9, the J gene TRBJ2-2; 9 nucleotides align to TRBD2. CDR1 is SGDLS, CDR2 YYNGEE, per germline. J gave up 3 bases and V 0 bases, and 6 bases lay outside the gene matches. This CDR3 spans 17 amino acids. The CDR3 nucleotides are TGTGCCAGCAGCGTAGCTACTAGCGGGCTTGACACCGGGGAGCTGTTTTTT. Its translation: CASSVATSGLDTGELFF. Filled out from reference TRBV9 and TRBJ2-2, the complete variable domain reads DSGVTQTPKHLITATGQRVTLRCSPRSGDLSVYWYQQSLDQGLQFLIQYYNGEERAKGNILERFSAQQFPDLHSELNLSSLELGDSALYFCASSVATSGLDTGELFFGEGSRLTVL.

This clonotype has just a few counts. The rearrangement links TRBV19 to TRBJ2-1; no firm D call. The V end lost 1 base, the J end lost 7 bases, and 8 bases lay between the germline ends. The CDR3 sequence is 13 residues long. CDR1 is LNHDA, CDR2 SQIVND, per germline (reference sequence). CDR3 nucleotides: TGTGCCAGTAGTATAGGGGCCCGGAATGAGCAGTTCTTC. Its translation: CASSIGARNEQFF. Variable domain in full (rest from reference TRBV19 and TRBJ2-1): DGGITQSPKYLFRKEGQNVTLSCEQNLNHDAMYWYRQDPGQGLRLIYYSQIVNDFQKGDIAEGYSVSREKKESFPLTVTSAQKNPTAFYLCASSIGARNEQFFGPGTRLTVL.

Details on this clonotype: Germline and junction disagree at one end, which may indicate a read error. This sequence joins TRBV7-2 and TRBJ2-7; D may match TRBD1 or TRBD2 (5 bases each). This CDR3 has 13 amino acids. Germline loops: CDR1 SGHTA, CDR2 FQGNSA. The CDR3 reads CASSRSGPYGQYF. In DNA form, the CDR3 reads TGTGCCAGCAGCCGTTCGGGGCCTTACGGGCAGTACTTC.

The V call is TRBV25-1, the J call TRBJ2-3; 7 bases are shared with TRBD2. The germline V gene encodes CDR1 MGHDK and CDR2 SYGVNS. V shed 1 base, J shed 3 bases, and the junction held 7 bases outside the gene matches. CDR3 length equals 16 residues. The CDR3 protein is CASSESTAGSTDTQYF. Written as DNA, the CDR3 is TGTGCCAGCAGTGAATCTACAGCGGGATCAACAGATACGCAGTATTTT.

This clonotype was observed a handful of times. The rearrangement uses TRBV30 and TRBJ2-5; TRBD2 agrees at 12 bases. V lost 3 bases and J lost 7; bases outside the gene matches: 15. The CDR3 has 17 amino acids. Germline assignment: CDR1 GTSNPN and CDR2 SVGIG (reference sequence). CDR3 amino acids: CAWRERTSGTLLGTQYF. As DNA, the CDR3 is TGTGCCTGGAGAGAGAGGACTAGCGGGACTCTATTAGGGACCCAGTACTTC.

This rearrangement joins TRBV6-6 to TRBJ2-7; 12 nucleotides align to TRBD2. CDR1 is MNHNY, CDR2 SVGAGI, per germline (reference sequence). This CDR3 is built from 19 residues. Losses at the gene ends were 2 bases for V and 0 bases for J; bases not matched to a gene: 11. The CDR3 sequence: CASSYPVPMTSGSSYEQYF. Here the CDR3 DNA reads TGTGCCAGCAGTTACCCCGTTCCCATGACTAGCGGGAGCTCCTACGAGCAGTACTTC.

In its sample, this clonotype was seen a few times. The genes are TRBV20-1 and TRBJ1-2; perhaps TRBD1 as D (6 bases). Trimming pared 3 bases from V and 8 bases from J, leaving 16 bases between. CDR1 and CDR2 (germline): DFQATT, SNEGSKA (reference sequence). This CDR3 has 13 residues. CDR3 DNA sequence: TGCAGTGCTAGTAGGCCAGGGGTAGGAGGCTACACCTTC. It specifies CSASRPGVGGYTF.

The gene calls are TRBV5-6 and TRBJ1-1; D is undetermined. Deletions cut 0 bases from V and 4 bases from J, with 10 bases between. This CDR3 comprises 14 residues. Germline CDR1 SGHDT, CDR2 YYEEEE. Written as DNA, the CDR3 is TGTGCCAGCAGCTTGGGGGGTTTCCGCACTGAAGCTTTCTTT. Translated, it gives CASSLGGFRTEAFF.